These 20 T cell receptor beta chains were sequenced from one sample in a study of T cell changes during pregnancy in multiple sclerosis. The data were produced by immunoSEQ multiplex PCR, yet TCRdb's version contains in-frame clones alone and is incomplete. The table records approximately 90,000 clones, almost 95% of them present only once. The specimen was peripheral blood, collected after pregnancy. Source of these receptors: a female donor with multiple sclerosis, enrolled in a pregnancy study.

The rearrangement links TRBV19 to TRBJ2-1, with D uncertain. CDR3 size: 15 residues. Germline V gene data show CDR1 as LNHDA and CDR2 as SQIVND (reference sequence). Trimming left V 2 bases short and J 4 bases short, with 12 bases between. The CDR3 region is CASSIWSVSYNEQFF. The DNA of the CDR3 is TGTGCCAGTAGTATATGGTCGGTCTCGTACAATGAGCAGTTCTTC.

The V and J genes are TRBV29-1 and TRBJ2-5; 8 positions agree with TRBD1. The CDR3 has 13 residues. Trimming at V came to 3 bases and at J to 3 bases, leaving 3 bases not matched to a gene. Germline assignment: CDR1 SQVTM and CDR2 ANQGSEA. The CDR3 sequence is CSVEKTGEETQYF. The CDR3 DNA reads as TGCAGCGTTGAGAAGACAGGGGAAGAGACCCAGTACTTC.

In this sample, this clone turned up once. Different DNA sequences within this sample yield the same CDR3. The chain carries TRBV5-1 and TRBJ2-1; D may be TRBD2 (5 bases). Germline CDR1 is SGHRS and CDR2 is YFSETQ. V gave up 5 bases and J gave up 4 bases, with 10 bases separating them. The CDR3 is made up of 13 amino acids. The CDR3 reads CASSLASYNEQFF. CDR3 bases: TGCGCCAGCAGTCTAGCTAGTTACAATGAGCAGTTCTTC.

The V call is TRBV27, the J call TRBJ1-5, with a possible D match to TRBD1 (6 bases). V dropped 3 bases and J dropped 7 bases, with 13 bases sitting between them. Germline assignment: CDR1 MNHEY and CDR2 SMNVEV (reference sequence). The CDR3 consists of 14 residues. The DNA of the CDR3 is TGTGCCAGCAGTTTGGACGGCCAGGGGCAGCCCCAGCATTTT. It encodes CASSLDGQGQPQHF.

V is TRBV29-1 and J is TRBJ1-2; 7 bases line up with TRBD1. There are 11 residues in the CDR3. The trim removed 6 bases at V and 5 bases at J, leaving 3 bases unmatched. The germline V gene encodes CDR1 SQVTM and CDR2 ANQGSEA. The CDR3 reads CSVGTDYGYTF. CDR3 in DNA: TGCAGCGTCGGGACAGATTATGGCTACACCTTC.

This clone turned up a few times. The genes are TRBV7-2 and TRBJ2-2, with 7 bases matching TRBD1. Germline CDR1 reads SGHTA; CDR2 reads FQGNSA. V shed 5 bases and J 7 bases; nucleotides not matched to a gene: 7. The CDR3 length is 14 residues. The CDR3, as DNA: TGTGCCAGCAGCCCCCCGACAGGGAACGGGGAGCTGTTTTTT. Translating gives CASSPPTGNGELFF.

The chain couples TRBV2 to TRBJ1-2; D remains ambiguous. Germline V gives CDR1 SNHLY, CDR2 FYNNEI. There are 11 residues in the CDR3. The V and J ends lost 5 bases and 3 bases respectively, with 4 bases between them. The CDR3 region is CASSLYYGYTF. The CDR3 coding sequence is TGTGCCAGCAGTCTCTACTATGGCTACACCTTC.

This sequence joins TRBV15 and TRBJ1-6, with unresolved D. Germline CDR1 and CDR2: LNHNV and YYDKDF (reference sequence). The CDR3 has 16 amino acids. V lost 1 base and J 10 bases, leaving 17 bases between the germline ends. This CDR3 is CATSRAQHRRSSPLHF. CDR3 DNA: TGTGCCACCAGCAGAGCCCAACACCGCCGGAGCTCACCCCTCCACTTT.

The CDR3 DNA is TGTGCCAGCAGGACAGGGTCCCCCTTAGTCTACAATGAGCAGTTCTTC. It yields the protein CASRTGSPLVYNEQFF. J is TRBJ2-1 and V is TRBV28, with TRBD1 matching over 7 bases. Trimming at V came to 6 bases and at J to 3 bases, leaving 11 bases not matched to a gene. The CDR3 is made up of 16 amino acids. Germline V gene lookup returns CDR1 MDHEN and CDR2 SYDVKM. Using reference TRBV28 and TRBJ2-1 for the parts outside the CDR3, the full variable domain is DVKVTQSSRYLVKRTGEKVFLECVQDMDHENMFWYRQDPGLGLRLIYFSYDVKMKEKGDIPEGYSVSREKKERFSLILESASTNQTSMYLCASRTGSPLVYNEQFFGPGTRLTVL.

CDR3 in amino acids: CASSTTSYEQFF. In nucleotides, the CDR3 is TGTGCCAGCAGTACCACTAGCTATGAGCAGTTCTTC. V is TRBV6-5 and J is TRBJ2-1; TRBD2 might be the D (6 bases). Trimming took off 5 bases at V and 8 bases at J, with 10 bases between the two ends. The CDR3 loop spans 12 amino acids. The germline V gene has CDR1 MNHEY and CDR2 SVGAGI.

This chain uses TRBV4-2 with TRBJ1-1; 8 bases line up with TRBD1. Germline CDR1 LGHNA, CDR2 YNFKEQ. The CDR3 has 18 amino acids. The J segment lost 2 bases and the V segment lost 4 bases, leaving 15 bases of the junction unmatched. The CDR3 loop reads CASSPDEDRVGRNTEAFF. DNA of the CDR3: TGTGCCAGCAGCCCAGACGAGGACAGGGTGGGGAGAAACACTGAAGCTTTCTTT.

The chain has TRBV30 and TRBJ1-2; D gene unclear. The CDR3 covers 13 residues. V lost 1 base and J 5 bases, leaving 11 bases between the germline ends. CDR1 GTSNPN and CDR2 SVGIG come from the germline V gene (reference sequence). The CDR3 DNA is TGTGCCTGGAGTGACGGACTTCTATATGGCTACACCTTC. Protein: CAWSDGLLYGYTF.

This rearrangement joins TRBV5-1 to TRBJ1-1; TRBD1 agrees at 8 bases. Per the germline V gene, CDR1 is SGHRS and CDR2 is YFSETQ. The junction had 3 bases not matched to a gene; V was cut back by 1 base and J by 4 bases. This CDR3 contains 14 residues. In DNA form, the CDR3 reads TGCGCCAGCAGCTTGCAGGGGGCTGCCACTGAAGCTTTCTTT. Encoded protein: CASSLQGAATEAFF.

This chain links TRBV6-1 with TRBJ2-3, with unresolved D. V lost 9 bases and J 3 bases, leaving 16 bases between the germline ends. There are 14 residues in the CDR3. CDR1 and CDR2 (germline): MNHNS, SASEGT. In DNA form, the CDR3 reads TGTGCCAGTCATGAGCGTTTTGGGACAGATACGCAGTATTTT. This gives the protein CASHERFGTDTQYF.

V gene TRBV9 combines with J gene TRBJ1-2; D perhaps matches TRBD1 (5 bases). This CDR3 is 19 amino acids long. Per the germline V gene, CDR1 is SGDLS and CDR2 is YYNGEE. The V end was cut by 5 bases, the J end by 1 base, with 27 bases between. The CDR3 here is CASSAGERGLPSNNYGYTF. In DNA, the CDR3 is TGTGCCAGCAGTGCTGGTGAAAGGGGCCTCCCTTCCAATAACTATGGCTACACCTTC.

V and J are TRBV27 and TRBJ1-2; the D gene is possibly TRBD1 (6 bases). CDR3 length: 14 amino acids. Trimming pared 5 bases from V and 8 bases from J, leaving 18 bases between. Germline V CDR1 and CDR2: MNHEY, SMNVEV (reference sequence). Here the CDR3 DNA reads TGTGCCAGCAGTCCCCGCGGGGGGGCAAGCGGCTACACCTTC. It specifies CASSPRGGASGYTF.

The J gene is TRBJ1-5, the V gene TRBV18; no clear D gene. Germline CDR1 reads KGHSH; CDR2 reads LQKENI. This CDR3 comprises 13 residues. Trimming took off 6 bases at V and 2 bases at J, with 8 bases between the two ends. The CDR3 region is CASSLSGNQPQHF. The CDR3 DNA follows: TGTGCCAGCTCCCTGAGTGGCAATCAGCCCCAGCATTTT.

The chain links TRBV28 to TRBJ2-2; D perhaps matches TRBD2 (5 bases). Germline CDR1 MDHEN, CDR2 SYDVKM. CDR3 size: 14 residues. The V end lost 2 bases, the J end lost 6 bases, and 10 bases lay between the germline ends. The CDR3 sequence is CASSLTRYSGELFF. The CDR3 region has the DNA TGTGCCAGCAGTTTAACTAGGTATTCCGGGGAGCTGTTTTTT.

This chain joins TRBV7-3 and TRBJ2-2; weak D call: TRBD1 (6 bases). Germline CDR1 reads SGHTA; CDR2 reads FQGTGA. CDR3 length: 15 amino acids. Trimming pared 6 bases from V and 6 bases from J, leaving 17 bases between. CDR3 nucleotide sequence: TGTGCCAGCAGTTTGGACAGCATGGTTTCCGGGGAGCTGTTTTTT. Protein product: CASSLDSMVSGELFF.

This clone was seen a handful of times. The chain's CDR3 is CSVETGAGGYTF. CDR3 in DNA: TGCAGCGTTGAGACAGGGGCGGGCGGCTACACCTTC. The gene calls are TRBV29-1 and TRBJ1-2; TRBD1 agrees at 8 bases. Germline trimming cut 3 bases from V and 8 bases from J; bases unmatched to any gene: 5. Germline V lookup: CDR1 SQVTM, CDR2 ANQGSEA. The CDR3 is 12 amino acids. The variable domain in full, with the rest retrieved from reference TRBV29-1 and TRBJ1-2, is SAVISQKPSRDICQRGTSLTIQCQVDSQVTMMFWYRQQPGQSLTLIATANQGSEATYESGFVIDKFPISRPNLTFSTLTVSNMSPEDSSIYLCSVETGAGGYTFGSGTRLTVV.